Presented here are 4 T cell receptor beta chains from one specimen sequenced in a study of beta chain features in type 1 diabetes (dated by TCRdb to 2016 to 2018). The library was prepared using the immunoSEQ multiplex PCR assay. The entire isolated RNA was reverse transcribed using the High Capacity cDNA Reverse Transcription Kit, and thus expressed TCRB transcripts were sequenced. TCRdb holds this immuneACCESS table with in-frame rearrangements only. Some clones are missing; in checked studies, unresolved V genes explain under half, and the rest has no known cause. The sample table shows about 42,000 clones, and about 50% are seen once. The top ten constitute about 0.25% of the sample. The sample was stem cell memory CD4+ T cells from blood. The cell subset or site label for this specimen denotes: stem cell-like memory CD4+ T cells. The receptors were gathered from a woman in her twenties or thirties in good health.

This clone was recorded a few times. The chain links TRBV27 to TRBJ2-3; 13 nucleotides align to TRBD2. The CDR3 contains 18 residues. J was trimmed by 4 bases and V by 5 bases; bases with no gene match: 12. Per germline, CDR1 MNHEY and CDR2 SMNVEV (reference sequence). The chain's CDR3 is CASSVELAGGESPDTQYF. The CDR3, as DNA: TGTGCCAGCAGTGTGGAACTAGCGGGAGGGGAATCGCCAGATACGCAGTATTTT.

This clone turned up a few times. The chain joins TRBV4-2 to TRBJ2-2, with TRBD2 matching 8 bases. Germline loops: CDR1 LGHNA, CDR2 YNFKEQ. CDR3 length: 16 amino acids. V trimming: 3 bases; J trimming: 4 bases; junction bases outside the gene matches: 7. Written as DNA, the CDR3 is TGTGCCAGCAGCCAGCAACAGCGGGAGAGCACCGGGGAGCTGTTTTTT. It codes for CASSQQQRESTGELFF.

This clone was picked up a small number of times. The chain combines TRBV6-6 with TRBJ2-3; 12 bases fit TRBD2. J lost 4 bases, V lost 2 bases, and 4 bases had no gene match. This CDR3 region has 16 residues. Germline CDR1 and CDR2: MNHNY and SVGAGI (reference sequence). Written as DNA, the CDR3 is TGTGCCAGCAGTTACCCTACTAGCGGGAGGTCAGATACGCAGTATTTT. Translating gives CASSYPTSGRSDTQYF.

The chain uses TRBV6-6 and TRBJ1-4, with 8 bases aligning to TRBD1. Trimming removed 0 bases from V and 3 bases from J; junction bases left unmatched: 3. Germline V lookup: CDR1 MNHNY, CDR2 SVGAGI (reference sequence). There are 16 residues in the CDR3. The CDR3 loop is CASSYSTGAANEKLFF. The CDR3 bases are TGTGCCAGCAGTTACTCGACAGGGGCCGCTAATGAAAAACTGTTTTTT.